A single sample is the source of the 17 T cell receptor beta chains below, sequenced in a study of identical twins. One entry per CDR3 protein, called by TCRdb with MiXCR from the 5' RACE reads. The sample records hundreds of thousands of distinct CDR3 sequences, roughly 20% being singletons. These data also formed part of another study, on T cells expressing NK-cell markers.

The sample taken for sequencing was PBMCs. The source of these receptors is a woman aged 18 to 35 in good health.

This chain connects TRBV10-3 to TRBJ2-3, with a tentative D call TRBD2 (7 bases). The CDR3 is made up of 16 amino acids. Germline CDR1 is ENHRY and CDR2 is SYGVKD. Trimming took off 4 bases at V and 2 bases at J, with 16 bases between the two ends. CDR3: CAISVREGHHTDTQYF. The CDR3 region has the DNA TGTGCCATCAGTGTAAGGGAGGGACACCACACAGATACGCAGTATTTT.

Here the CDR3 reads CSARSPSDSFYEQYF. The CDR3 DNA sequence: TGCAGTGCTAGGTCCCCCAGCGATTCTTTCTACGAGCAGTACTTC. V and J are TRBV20-1 and TRBJ2-7; no clear D. This CDR3 contains 15 residues. Germline lookup yields CDR1 DFQATT and CDR2 SNEGSKA (reference sequence). The germline V and J ends were trimmed by 3 bases and 3 bases, with 18 bases remaining between them.

There are a few counts of this clonotype. The chain recombines TRBV9 with TRBJ2-1; 10 bases map to TRBD2. This CDR3 comprises 15 residues. With 1 base clipped from V and 10 bases from J, the junction kept 8 bases outside the gene matches. Germline V gene data show CDR1 as SGDLS and CDR2 as YYNGEE. This CDR3 is CASSVSLAGVGEQFF. The CDR3 DNA sequence: TGTGCCAGCAGCGTATCGCTAGCGGGAGTGGGGGAGCAGTTCTTC. The whole variable domain, filled in from reference TRBV9 and TRBJ2-1, reads DSGVTQTPKHLITATGQRVTLRCSPRSGDLSVYWYQQSLDQGLQFLIQYYNGEERAKGNILERFSAQQFPDLHSELNLSSLELGDSALYFCASSVSLAGVGEQFFGPGTRLTVL.

This sequence joins TRBV23-1 and TRBJ1-4; D unresolved. TRBV23-1 is placed among ORFs of uncertain function. The CDR3 spans 17 residues. Trimming stripped 0 bases from V and 7 bases from J, with 18 bases between. The CDR3 sequence is CASSQSSPDVGIEKLFF. The CDR3, as DNA: TGCGCCAGCAGTCAATCTTCCCCGGACGTTGGTATTGAAAAACTGTTTTTT.

The chain recombines TRBV5-1 with TRBJ2-7; D might be TRBD1 or TRBD2, each matching 5 bases. This CDR3 comprises 14 residues. Trimming stripped 3 bases from V and 1 base from J, with 11 bases between. Germline CDR1 is SGHRS and CDR2 is YFSETQ. CDR3 sequence: CASSSGASSYEQYF. The CDR3 nucleotides are TGCGCCAGCAGCTCCGGGGCCTCATCCTACGAGCAGTACTTC.

The CDR3 DNA sequence: TGTGCCAGCAGTGTAAAGGACAGGCACTCCTACGAGCAGTACTTC. Translating it yields CASSVKDRHSYEQYF. The rearrangement uses TRBV25-1 and TRBJ2-7; TRBD1 matches 7 bases. The V gene end was trimmed by 4 bases and the J gene end by 0 bases; junction bases not matched to a gene: 6. Germline lookup yields CDR1 MGHDK and CDR2 SYGVNS. CDR3 length: 15 amino acids.

This clonotype was seen more than once but under ten times. The rearrangement uses TRBV10-3 and TRBJ2-3; D is tentatively TRBD1 or TRBD2 (5 bases each). V lost 9 bases, J lost 5 bases, and 21 bases lay in between. The CDR3 has 15 residues. Per the germline V gene, CDR1 is ENHRY and CDR2 is SYGVKD. The CDR3 DNA reads TGTGCCATTTCCTGGGGGACGTCTCGGGGAGATACGCAGTATTTT. Its protein is CAISWGTSRGDTQYF.

This clonotype turned up a few times. This chain links TRBV4-3 with TRBJ2-7; maybe TRBD2 (5 bases). Germline V gene data show CDR1 as LGHNA and CDR2 as YSLEER. The CDR3 sequence is 14 residues long. V lost 3 bases and J lost 3, with 12 bases in between. The chain's CDR3 is CASSQRFGGYEQYF. DNA for the CDR3: TGCGCCAGCAGCCAGCGGTTCGGAGGCTACGAGCAGTACTTC.

The V gene is TRBV5-1, the J gene TRBJ2-1; 13 bases line up with TRBD2. The junction had 6 bases not matched to a gene; V was cut back by 1 base and J by 8 bases. CDR3 length equals 16 residues. Germline CDR1 reads SGHRS; CDR2 reads YFSETQ. CDR3 sequence: CASSLFTSGGAYEQFF. The CDR3, as DNA: TGCGCCAGCAGCTTGTTCACTAGCGGGGGGGCCTATGAGCAGTTCTTC.

The table lists this clonotype with a few counts. The chain combines TRBV20-1 with TRBJ2-7; 12 positions agree with TRBD2. The CDR3 contains 14 residues. Germline V CDR1 and CDR2: DFQATT, SNEGSKA (reference sequence). The V segment lost 3 bases and the J segment 5 bases; nucleotides outside the gene matches: 5. CDR3 sequence reads: CSARTSGRGDEQYF. The CDR3 coding sequence is TGCAGTGCTAGGACTAGCGGGAGAGGCGACGAGCAGTACTTC.

Comments on this clonotype: This may stem from a read error, because a much larger clone lies one nucleotide away. This chain connects TRBV15 to TRBJ2-7; 9 nucleotides match TRBD1. Trimming cost V 1 base and J 8 bases; bases outside gene matches: 6. The germline gives CDR1 LNHNV, CDR2 YYDKDF (reference sequence). The CDR3 spans 14 residues. CDR3 amino acids: CATSRAGQGSKQYF. CDR3 DNA: TGTGCCACCAGCAGAGCGGGACAGGGAAGCAAGCAGTACTTC.

At least ten counts were recorded for this clonotype. The chain couples TRBV9 to TRBJ1-6; unclear D gene. Germline-derived CDR1 and CDR2 are SGDLS and YYNGEE. CDR3 length equals 12 residues. Trimming removed 4 bases at V and 14 bases at J, with 13 bases between. As DNA, the CDR3 is TGTGCCAGCAGCACACCACTTGGGACCCTCCACTTT. This encodes CASSTPLGTLHF.

The table lists this clonotype with many counts. The V gene is TRBV20-1, the J gene TRBJ2-3, with D possibly called TRBD1 or TRBD2 (5 bases each). This CDR3 has 16 residues. The germline CDR1 and CDR2 sequences are DFQATT and SNEGSKA (reference sequence). Trimming removed 0 bases from V and 2 bases from J, with 15 bases in between. This CDR3 is CSARDKLGRYTDTQYF. The CDR3 DNA follows: TGCAGTGCTAGAGATAAACTGGGACGATACACAGATACGCAGTATTTT.

This rearrangement joins TRBV7-2 to TRBJ2-1; possibly TRBD2 for D (6 bases). V shed 8 bases and J shed 8 bases, with 19 bases lying between them. This CDR3 comprises 14 residues. CDR1 and CDR2 (germline): SGHTA, FQGNSA. CDR3 DNA sequence: TGTGCCAGCTCTGGGACTCTCACAACCGATGAGCAGTTCTTC. This gives the protein CASSGTLTTDEQFF.

The rearrangement links TRBV12-3 or TRBV12-4 to TRBJ1-3, with D possibly TRBD1 on 5 matching bases. There are 16 residues in the CDR3. The germline V and J ends were trimmed by 2 bases and 0 bases, with 11 bases remaining between them. The CDR3 sequence is CASSLFQGPSGNTIYF. The CDR3 region has the DNA TGTGCCAGCAGTTTATTTCAGGGCCCCTCTGGAAACACCATATATTTT.

The chain recombines TRBV11-2 with TRBJ2-3; D might be TRBD2 (6 bases). Looked up from germline, CDR1 is SGHAT and CDR2 is FQNNGV. The CDR3 consists of 12 residues. The V end was cut by 6 bases, the J end by 8 bases, with 12 bases between. DNA of the CDR3: TGTGCCAGCAGGGACTACCCTGTTACGCAGTATTTT. Amino acid sequence: CASRDYPVTQYF.

The V and J genes are TRBV5-1 and TRBJ2-7; possible D gene TRBD2, 5 bases. The CDR3 totals 14 residues. Germline V gene sequence: CDR1 SGHRS, CDR2 YFSETQ. Trimming left V 0 bases short and J 6 bases short, with 13 bases between. CDR3 protein: CASSLVPGSVEQYF. The CDR3 DNA follows: TGCGCCAGCAGCTTGGTACCGGGATCCGTCGAGCAGTACTTC.